These T cell receptor beta chains were read from a single sample in a study of identical twins. TCRdb re-called the 5' RACE reads through MiXCR, storing one row per CDR3 protein. This table holds some 630,000 distinct CDR3 sequences, 7.1% found once. The same data also contributed to another study, on yellow fever vaccine responses in identical twins.

The material sequenced was PBMCs. All receptors come from a woman under 30 in good health. The CDR3 runs from the conserved cysteine through the conserved F or W. D genes are given only for firm matches. Clone sizes are given selectively: once, few, many, or a class where the clone is expanded.

d_call,v_call,clone_size,j_call,cdr3_nt,cdr3_aa
NA,TRBV7-9,many,TRBJ2-1,TGTGCCAGCAGCTTAGCGTTAGGTAACTACAATGAGCAGTTCTTC,CASSLALGNYNEQFF
NA,TRBV3-1,once,TRBJ2-5,TGTGCCACCAGCCAAGATTTTGGGGGGGCGGAGACCCAGTACTTC,CATSQDFGGAETQYF
TRBD2,TRBV11-1,few,TRBJ2-2,TGTGCCAGCAGCTTAGACCCCGGGACTAGCGGGTACACCGGGGAGCTGTTTTTT,CASSLDPGTSGYTGELFF
NA,TRBV5-1,many,TRBJ2-3,TGCGCCAGCTTGACTGGCACCACAGATACGCAGTATTTT,CASLTGTTDTQYF
NA,TRBV7-2,few,TRBJ2-3,TGTGCCAGCAGCAAGGGCCCGGGACCCCCAGATACGCAGTATTTT,CASSKGPGPPDTQYF
NA,TRBV27,many,TRBJ1-5,TGTGCCAGCAGACCTTTAGCGGAGATTTATAGCAATCAGCCCCAGCATTTT,CASRPLAEIYSNQPQHF
TRBD2,TRBV19,many,TRBJ2-7,TGTGCCAGTAGTATAGCCGGAGGAGCGGGAGTTAACTACGAGCAGTACTTC,CASSIAGGAGVNYEQYF
NA,TRBV25-1,NA,TRBJ2-1,TGTGCCAGCAGTGTGGGGCAGGTGGGGTACAATGAGCAGTTCTTC,CASSVGQVGYNEQFF
NA,TRBV24-1,NA,TRBJ2-5,TGTGCCACCAGTGCTGCGGGGAAAGAGACCCAGTACTTC,CATSAAGKETQYF
NA,TRBV3-1,many,TRBJ2-7,TGTGCCAGCAGCCAACGACAGAGCTCCTACGAGCAGTACTTC,CASSQRQSSYEQYF
TRBD2,TRBV5-1,NA,TRBJ2-1,TGCGCCAGCAGCTTGGCATCGACTAGCAGAGACAATGAGCAGTTCTTC,CASSLASTSRDNEQFF
NA,TRBV7-2,many,TRBJ2-1,TGTGCCAGCAGCCTCCGAACTCGATCCTACAATGAGCAGTTCTTC,CASSLRTRSYNEQFF
TRBD1,TRBV20-1,NA,TRBJ1-5,TGCAGTGCGCCTAGACAGGGGGCAGATCAGCCCCAGCATTTT,CSAPRQGADQPQHF
TRBD2,TRBV28,NA,TRBJ2-5,TGTGCCAGCAGTTTACACGGGGGGATACAAGAGACCCAGTACTTC,CASSLHGGIQETQYF
TRBD1,TRBV9,few,TRBJ1-2,TGTGCCAGCAGCGTAGGAGGGGGCAATATTTATGGCTACACCTTC,CASSVGGGNIYGYTF
TRBD1,TRBV5-1,NA,TRBJ1-4,TGCGCCAGCAGCTTGGAAGGACAGGGAAATGAAAAACTGTTTTTT,CASSLEGQGNEKLFF
NA,TRBV5-1,many,TRBJ2-3,TGCGCCAGCAGGTCCTGGACAGCCGTCACAGATACGCAGTATTTT,CASRSWTAVTDTQYF